The 2 T cell receptor beta chains below were found in one sample sequenced in a study of radiotherapy plus CTLA-4 blockade in lung cancer. Clones were read by immunoSEQ multiplex PCR, and TCRdb kept only the in-frame ones, dropping some. Of some 110,000 clones listed, about four fifths are singletons. Specimen: peripheral blood, collected from a patient treated with radiotherapy plus ipilimumab. The receptors originated from a human donor with non-small cell lung cancer who had a partial response to radiotherapy plus ipilimumab.

This chain connects TRBV7-9 to TRBJ2-2; 7 bases are a match to TRBD1. The germline gives CDR1 SEHNR, CDR2 FQNEAQ (reference sequence). The CDR3 loop spans 17 amino acids. Trimming took 5 bases from V and 0 from J; bases not matched to a gene: 9. In DNA, the CDR3 is TGTGCCAGCAGCAAAGGACAGGCAATCGCGAACACCGGGGAGCTGTTTTTT. It specifies CASSKGQAIANTGELFF.

The chain couples TRBV18 to TRBJ2-7; TRBD1 might be the D (5 bases). The CDR3 consists of 14 residues. The germline V gene has CDR1 KGHSH and CDR2 LQKENI. V was trimmed by 4 bases and J by 5 bases, leaving 15 bases between them. The CDR3: CASSRLQGKDEQYF. CDR3 DNA sequence: TGTGCCAGCTCACGTCTTCAGGGTAAGGACGAGCAGTACTTC.